Shown below are 6 T cell receptor beta chains from a single sample sequenced in a study of blood T cell repertoires in COVID-19. Repertoires were generated with immunoSEQ multiplex PCR, while TCRdb's copy carries only in-frame clones and drops some. The sample yields 260,000 or so clones, approximately 84% seen once. Sequencing used PBMCs or T cells enriched from blood (not recorded which). The receptors were gathered from a man aged 18 to 29 who had recovered from COVID-19.

The genes are TRBV28 and TRBJ1-3; no definite D call. V gave up 5 bases and J gave up 5 bases, with 10 bases separating them. Germline V lookup: CDR1 MDHEN, CDR2 SYDVKM. This CDR3 is built from 13 residues. Written as DNA, the CDR3 is TGTGCCAGCAGTATCGGGATGCGAAACACCATATATTTT. Amino acid sequence: CASSIGMRNTIYF.

This chain links TRBV3-1 (or the pseudogene TRBV3-2) with TRBJ2-2; possible D gene TRBD1, 5 bases. The germline CDR1 and CDR2 sequences are LGHDT and YNNKEL (reference sequence). The V gene lost 4 bases and the J gene lost 6 bases, with 15 bases spanning the gap. The CDR3 is 15 residues long. The CDR3 is CASSPEWGRAGELFF. The CDR3 nucleotides read TGTGCCAGCAGCCCCGAGTGGGGCCGGGCCGGGGAGCTGTTTTTT.

This rearrangement joins TRBV27 to TRBJ2-2, with 7 positions matching TRBD2. The CDR3 extends over 15 amino acids. Germline loops: CDR1 MNHEY, CDR2 SMNVEV (reference sequence). With V trimmed by 4 bases and J by 8 bases, 10 bases remained unmatched. CDR3: CASSSWDSGGGELFF. In nucleotides, the CDR3 is TGTGCCAGCAGTTCCTGGGACTCGGGGGGTGGGGAGCTGTTTTTT.

The V and J genes are TRBV3-1 (or the pseudogene TRBV3-2) and TRBJ1-5; the D is unclear. The CDR3 runs 14 residues. V was clipped by 3 bases and J by 2 bases, with 8 bases between them. CDR1 is LGHDT, CDR2 YNNKEL, per germline (reference sequence). This chain's CDR3 is CASSQASGNQPQHF. CDR3 nucleotide sequence: TGTGCCAGCAGCCAGGCCTCAGGCAATCAGCCCCAGCATTTT.

The V gene is TRBV15, the J gene TRBJ1-5; 9 nucleotides align to TRBD1. Germline V CDR1 and CDR2: LNHNV, YYDKDF (reference sequence). Trimming at V came to 5 bases and at J to 6 bases, leaving 8 bases not matched to a gene. This CDR3 is built from 15 residues. The CDR3 here is CATSGGQGLGQPQHF. The CDR3 nucleotides are TGTGCCACCAGCGGCGGACAGGGGCTAGGTCAGCCCCAGCATTTT. The full variable domain, its missing parts supplied by reference TRBV15 and TRBJ1-5, is DAMVIQNPRYQVTQFGKPVTLSCSQTLNHNVMYWYQQKSSQAPKLLFHYYDKDFNNEADTPDNFQSRRPNTSFCFLDIRSPGLGDTAMYLCATSGGQGLGQPQHFGDGTRLSIL.

J is TRBJ1-4 and V is TRBV29-1; TRBD1 might be the D (5 bases). The CDR3 is made up of 15 amino acids. CDR1 and CDR2 from the germline V gene are SQVTM and ANQGSEA. Trimming took off 7 bases at V and 2 bases at J, with 17 bases between the two ends. The CDR3: CSAKLRVGTNEKLFF. CDR3 sequence (DNA): TGCAGCGCAAAACTCAGGGTTGGCACTAATGAAAAACTGTTTTTT.